The 7 T cell receptor beta chains reported below all come from one sample, sequenced in a study of cytomegalovirus exposure and HLA in healthy donors. Clones were sequenced by immunoSEQ multiplex PCR, and TCRdb holds only the in-frame ones, with some missing. The sample has around 98,000 clones, more than 85% seen once. Input material: PBMCs. Every receptor here comes from a man aged 18 to 35 in good health and CMV-seropositive.

This clone was counted a few times. This chain connects TRBV6-5 to TRBJ2-3, with D unclear. CDR3 length equals 13 residues. Trimming left V 6 bases short and J 1 base short, with 8 bases between. Germline CDR1 and CDR2: MNHEY and SVGAGI. The CDR3 nucleotides read TGTGCCAGCAGGGGTAGCCGCACAGATACGCAGTATTTT. It encodes CASRGSRTDTQYF.

CDR3 in DNA: TGTGCCAGCAGCTGGGGTCGGGGTCTTCTGGGAGGATCCTACGAGCAGTACTTC. This gives the protein CASSWGRGLLGGSYEQYF. The chain couples TRBV5-5 to TRBJ2-7; maybe TRBD2 (6 bases). Trimming left V 3 bases short and J 1 base short, with 23 bases between. This CDR3 is built from 18 residues. The V gene's germline CDR1 is SGHKS and CDR2 YYEKEE (reference sequence).

The gene calls are TRBV5-1 and TRBJ1-2, with D possibly TRBD1 on 5 matching bases. V gave up 0 bases and J gave up 0 bases, with 6 bases separating them. CDR1 is SGHRS and CDR2 is YFSETQ in the germline V gene. CDR3 size: 14 residues. In DNA form, the CDR3 reads TGCGCCAGCAGCTTGGACAGGACTAACTATGGCTACACCTTC. This codes for CASSLDRTNYGYTF.

V gene TRBV25-1 combines with J gene TRBJ2-5, with D tentatively TRBD2 (6 bases). Trimming left V 6 bases short and J 0 bases short, with 17 bases between. The CDR3 consists of 16 residues. Germline assignment: CDR1 MGHDK and CDR2 SYGVNS. The CDR3 coding sequence is TGTGCCAGCAGCAAAACTCGGTGGGAGGACCAAGAGACCCAGTACTTC. This encodes CASSKTRWEDQETQYF.

The chain has TRBV5-4 and TRBJ2-4, with 7 bases aligning to TRBD1. CDR1 SGHNT and CDR2 YYREEE come from the germline V gene (reference sequence). The CDR3 sequence is 18 residues long. J lost 0 bases, V lost 0 bases, and 9 bases had no gene match. The CDR3 reads CASSLVFRGYIAKNIQYF. The CDR3 nucleotides are TGTGCCAGCAGCTTGGTCTTCAGGGGGTACATAGCCAAAAACATTCAGTACTTC.

V gene TRBV29-1 combines with J gene TRBJ2-1; 7 nucleotides line up with TRBD2. Germline assignment: CDR1 SQVTM and CDR2 ANQGSEA. The CDR3 is 14 amino acids. The trim removed 4 bases at V and 9 bases at J, leaving 12 bases unmatched. CDR3 protein: CSVVRAGDSGEQFF. DNA of the CDR3: TGCAGCGTTGTTAGGGCGGGGGATTCGGGTGAGCAGTTCTTC.

The chain links TRBV10-1 to TRBJ2-7; tentative D call: TRBD2 (5 bases). CDR1 and CDR2 from the germline V gene are WNHNN and SYGVQD (reference sequence). V lost 7 bases and J 7 bases, leaving 17 bases between the germline ends. CDR3 length: 13 residues. In DNA, the CDR3 is TGCGCCAGCACCGACTACACCCGGGGAGAGCAGTACTTC. Amino acid sequence: CASTDYTRGEQYF.